These 23 T cell receptor beta chains were sequenced from one sample in a study of blood T cell repertoires in COVID-19. Sequenced by immunoSEQ multiplex PCR; TCRdb stores in-frame clones only, minus some. The sample lists under 150,000 clones, roughly 79% occurring once. Sequencing was performed on peripheral blood. Receptors originate from a human donor in a cohort sampled during active COVID-19.

This sequence joins TRBV10-3 and TRBJ2-3, with 8 bases matching TRBD2. The CDR3 length is 16 residues. Trimming cost V 5 bases and J 2 bases; bases outside gene matches: 9. Germline lookup yields CDR1 ENHRY and CDR2 SYGVKD. As DNA, the CDR3 is TGTGCCATCAGTTCTGAAGCGGGGGTTTTCACAGATACGCAGTATTTT. Amino acids: CAISSEAGVFTDTQYF.

With regard to this clone: In the same sample, other DNA sequences code for this CDR3. This rearrangement joins TRBV4-1 to TRBJ1-1; D unclear. Germline CDR1 and CDR2: MGHRA and YSYEKL. This CDR3 has 16 residues. The ends were cut back, 0 bases at V and 0 bases at J, with 11 bases in the middle. CDR3 DNA sequence: TGCGCCAGCAGCCAAGATCAGGCCAGTATGAACACTGAAGCTTTCTTT. This translates into CASSQDQASMNTEAFF.

The V and J genes are TRBV10-2 and TRBJ2-2; TRBD2 agrees at 9 bases. The CDR3 is 14 residues long. V lost 6 bases to trimming and J lost 6 bases; unmatched junction nucleotides: 5. CDR1 and CDR2 (germline): WSHSY, SAAADI. The CDR3 loop reads CASSDSGGPGELFF. In DNA form, the CDR3 reads TGCGCCAGCAGCGATAGCGGGGGACCCGGGGAGCTGTTTTTT.

The rearrangement joins TRBV7-9 to TRBJ2-1; TRBD2 matches 11 bases. J was trimmed by 7 bases and V by 8 bases; bases with no gene match: 7. The CDR3 has 14 residues. CDR1 SEHNR and CDR2 FQNEAQ come from the germline V gene (reference sequence). CDR3 bases: TGTGCCAGCTTGCTAGCGGGGGGTTTAAATGAGCAGTTCTTC. Protein: CASLLAGGLNEQFF. Looking up the rest from reference TRBV7-9 and TRBJ2-1 gives the full variable domain: DTGVSQNPRHKITKRGQNVTFRCDPISEHNRLYWYRQTLGQGPEFLTYFQNEAQLEKSRLLSDRFSAERPKGSFSTLEIQRTEQGDSAMYLCASLLAGGLNEQFFGPGTRLTVL.

This clone is a singleton in its sample. V gene TRBV6-5 combines with J gene TRBJ2-7; 9 bases are a match to TRBD1. The CDR3 is made up of 14 amino acids. Germline CDR1 is MNHEY and CDR2 is SVGAGI. V lost 5 bases and J lost 3; bases outside the gene matches: 5. The CDR3 loop is CASSRDRVLYEQYF. The DNA for the CDR3 is TGTGCCAGCAGTAGGGACAGGGTGCTCTACGAGCAGTACTTC.

The chain recombines TRBV7-8 with TRBJ2-7; D remains ambiguous. Germline CDR1 is SGHVS and CDR2 is FQNEAQ. The CDR3 has 14 residues. V lost 5 bases to trimming and J lost 0 bases, with 11 bases between them. The CDR3 bases are TGTGCCAGCAGCCTAACACAACACTCCTACGAGCAGTACTTC. It is translated as CASSLTQHSYEQYF.

The V call is TRBV12-3 or TRBV12-4, the J call TRBJ1-3, with D unclear. The CDR3 runs 11 residues. Trimming removed 6 bases from V and 6 bases from J, with 6 bases in between. Written as DNA, the CDR3 is TGTGCCAGCAGCCTTATAAACACCATATATTTT. Encoded protein: CASSLINTIYF.

This clone was recorded a few times. The chain has TRBV10-1 and TRBJ1-1, with TRBD1 matching 7 bases. J lost 5 bases, V lost 4 bases, and 16 bases had no gene match. The CDR3 spans 17 residues. The V gene's germline CDR1 is WNHNN and CDR2 SYGVQD (reference sequence). The CDR3 sequence is CASSVSRTGRQGTEAFF. CDR3 bases: TGCGCCAGCAGTGTTAGTAGGACAGGTCGCCAGGGGACTGAAGCTTTCTTT.

The chain is built from TRBV3-1 (or the pseudogene TRBV3-2) and TRBJ2-1; TRBD2 agrees at 9 bases. From germline, CDR1 is LGHDT and CDR2 YNNKEL (reference sequence). J lost 6 bases, V lost 1 base, and 4 bases had no gene match. The CDR3 consists of 15 residues. In DNA form, the CDR3 reads TGTGCCAGCAGCCAAGGCTGGACTAGCGTCAATGAGCAGTTCTTC. Translated, it gives CASSQGWTSVNEQFF.

V is TRBV5-1 and J is TRBJ2-5; D remains ambiguous. The CDR3 spans 14 residues. Per the germline V gene, CDR1 is SGHRS and CDR2 is YFSETQ. V was shortened by 3 bases and J by 1 base, with 10 bases between the two germline ends. CDR3 amino acids: CASSSLPGQETQYF. In nucleotides, the CDR3 is TGCGCCAGCAGCTCACTCCCCGGCCAAGAGACCCAGTACTTC.

This chain links TRBV29-1 with TRBJ2-6; a possible D gene is TRBD1 (6 bases). CDR1 is SQVTM and CDR2 is ANQGSEA in the germline V gene. The CDR3 has 15 amino acids. Trimming took off 1 base at V and 4 bases at J, with 11 bases between the two ends. The CDR3, as DNA: TGCAGCGTTGAAGTTTGGGGGCGCGGGGCCAACGTCCTGACTTTC. Translating gives CSVEVWGRGANVLTF.

This chain links TRBV9 with TRBJ2-7; tentatively, D is TRBD2 (6 bases). In germline, CDR1 is SGDLS, CDR2 YYNGEE. V was cut by 2 bases and J by 3 bases, with 15 bases left in between. The CDR3 extends over 15 amino acids. CDR3 loop: CASSVAGTGSYEQYF. The CDR3, as DNA: TGTGCCAGCAGCGTCGCCGGGACTGGGAGCTACGAGCAGTACTTC.

This clone was found once. V gene TRBV5-1 combines with J gene TRBJ2-7, with 12 bases that match TRBD2. V was pared by 4 bases and J by 1 base, with 3 bases of the junction left unmatched. The CDR3 totals 15 residues. Per germline, CDR1 SGHRS and CDR2 YFSETQ. The CDR3 nucleotides read TGCGCCAGCAGCCAAACTAGCGGGGGGTCCTACGAGCAGTACTTC. This sequence encodes CASSQTSGGSYEQYF.

Only one count was recorded for this clone. The J gene is TRBJ2-7, the V gene TRBV6-4, with 10 bases identical to TRBD1. Germline V gene sequence: CDR1 MRHNA, CDR2 SNTAGT. With V trimmed by 10 bases and J by 3 bases, 9 bases remained unmatched. The CDR3 is made up of 14 amino acids. The CDR3 loop is CATEDRGIYYEQYF. The CDR3 DNA reads as TGTGCCACCGAGGACAGGGGGATATACTACGAGCAGTACTTC.

The V and J genes are TRBV6-1 and TRBJ1-6, with 7 bases fitting TRBD1. This CDR3 has 16 residues. Germline CDR1 reads MNHNS; CDR2 reads SASEGT. The J segment lost 10 bases and the V segment lost 1 base, leaving 10 bases of the junction unmatched. CDR3: CASSEEVGGRGSPLHF. CDR3 DNA sequence: TGTGCCAGCAGTGAAGAGGTAGGAGGCAGGGGGTCACCCCTCCACTTT.

The gene calls are TRBV6-5 and TRBJ1-2; D gene uncertain. The CDR3 is 13 residues long. The V gene lost 5 bases and the J gene lost 2 bases, with 9 bases spanning the gap. Per the germline V gene, CDR1 is MNHEY and CDR2 is SVGAGI. The CDR3 DNA reads TGTGCCAGCAGTCCTACCGAAAACTATGGCTACACCTTC. Translating gives CASSPTENYGYTF.

This clone was detected once. The rearrangement uses TRBV5-1 and TRBJ1-1, with D uncertain. CDR3 size: 15 residues. Germline loops: CDR1 SGHRS, CDR2 YFSETQ. V lost 0 bases and J 3 bases, leaving 12 bases between the germline ends. CDR3 amino acids: CASSLGELADTEAFF. Here the CDR3 DNA reads TGCGCCAGCAGCTTGGGGGAGCTAGCGGACACTGAAGCTTTCTTT.

This rearrangement joins TRBV13 to TRBJ1-3, with TRBD1 as a possible D gene (5 bases). CDR1 is PRHDT and CDR2 is FYEKMQ in the germline V gene (reference sequence). The CDR3 spans 17 residues. V lost 0 bases, J lost 0 bases, and 12 bases lay in between. CDR3 DNA sequence: TGTGCCAGCAGCTTAGGCCTCGGACACCACTCTGGAAACACCATATATTTT. Its translation is CASSLGLGHHSGNTIYF.

The rearrangement joins TRBV7-9 to TRBJ1-1, with 9 positions matching TRBD1. Germline CDR1 is SEHNR and CDR2 is FQNEAQ (reference sequence). The CDR3 has 16 residues. The J segment lost 4 bases and the V segment lost 5 bases, leaving 11 bases of the junction unmatched. The CDR3 DNA follows: TGTGCCAGCAGCCAACCACCGGGACAGGGATCCACTGAAGCTTTCTTT. Protein: CASSQPPGQGSTEAFF.

The chain is built from TRBV7-3 and TRBJ1-1, with 9 bases identical to TRBD1. V trimming: 5 bases; J trimming: 3 bases; junction bases outside the gene matches: 4. There are 14 residues in the CDR3. Germline lookup yields CDR1 SGHTA and CDR2 FQGTGA. CDR3 in amino acids: CASSRRQGDTEAFF. Written as DNA, the CDR3 is TGTGCCAGCAGCCGAAGACAGGGGGACACTGAAGCTTTCTTT.

The V and J genes are TRBV19 and TRBJ1-4; 8 bases line up with TRBD1. The CDR3 extends over 17 amino acids. J was trimmed by 3 bases and V by 5 bases; bases with no gene match: 11. Germline V gene sequence: CDR1 LNHDA, CDR2 SQIVND (reference sequence). CDR3 in amino acids: CASSLRTGKPSNEKLFF. The DNA of the CDR3 is TGTGCCAGTAGTCTCCGGACAGGGAAACCCTCTAATGAAAAACTGTTTTTT.

This sequence joins TRBV10-2 and TRBJ2-7; 8 bases align to TRBD1. J gave up 3 bases and V 7 bases, and 8 bases lay outside the gene matches. This CDR3 spans 14 amino acids. Germline CDR1 reads WSHSY; CDR2 reads SAAADI. CDR3 in DNA: TGCGCCAGCATCCCCGGACAGGGACGCTACGAGCAGTACTTC. Translation gives CASIPGQGRYEQYF.

The rearrangement links TRBV6-5 to TRBJ2-3, with D perhaps TRBD1 (5 bases). CDR1 and CDR2 (germline): MNHEY, SVGAGI. The length of the CDR3 is 15 residues. V was cut by 4 bases and J by 0 bases, with 11 bases left in between. In DNA, the CDR3 is TGTGCCAGCAGTTCCCGACAGAAAAGCACAGATACGCAGTATTTT. The encoded protein is CASSSRQKSTDTQYF.